This T cell receptor (beta chain) appears in the sequencing data of a study of shared clonotypes between healthy human individuals. Regarding this clone: The antigen is unknown.

Authors' processing steps: Filtering differed, since immunoSEQ gave only junction sequences and no quality scores. Produced via immunoSEQ multiplex PCR; TCRdb's table is partial and in-frame only. The V and J calls and the clone size are those of that table, but D and trimming were determined from the DNA. The sample has approximately 640,000 clones, roughly 70% seen once. Study-level findings and limits: The generation probabilities recorded for non-shared clonotypes fell below those of clonotypes shared by all four donors.

Partitioning of CD4+ cells yielded a CD45RA+ naive subset and a CD45RA-negative memory subset. This CDR3 has 14 residues. The V end was cut by 8 bases, the J end by 0 bases, with 14 bases between. Germline CDR1 GTSNPN, CDR2 SVGIG (reference sequence). The clonotype originates from a woman in her twenties or thirties in good health. The sample comprised memory CD4+ T cells sorted from blood. The subset denotes: CD45RA-negative fraction. The rearrangement links TRBV30 to TRBJ1-3; maybe TRBD1 (6 bases). The CDR3 here is CAVTGKSSGNTIYF. The CDR3 nucleotides read TGTGCCGTCACAGGGAAAAGCTCTGGAAACACCATATATTTT.